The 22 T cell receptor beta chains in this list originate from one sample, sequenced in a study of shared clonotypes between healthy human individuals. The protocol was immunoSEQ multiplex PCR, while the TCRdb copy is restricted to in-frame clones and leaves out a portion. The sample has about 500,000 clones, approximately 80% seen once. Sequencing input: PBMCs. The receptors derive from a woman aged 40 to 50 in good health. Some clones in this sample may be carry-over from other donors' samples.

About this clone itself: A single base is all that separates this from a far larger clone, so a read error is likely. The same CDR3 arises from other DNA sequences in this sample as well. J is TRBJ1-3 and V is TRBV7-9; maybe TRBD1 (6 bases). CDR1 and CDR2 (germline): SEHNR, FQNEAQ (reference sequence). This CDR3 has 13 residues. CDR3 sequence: CASYGTFGNTIYF. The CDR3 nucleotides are TGCGCCAGCTACGGGACATTTGGAAACACCATATATTTT.

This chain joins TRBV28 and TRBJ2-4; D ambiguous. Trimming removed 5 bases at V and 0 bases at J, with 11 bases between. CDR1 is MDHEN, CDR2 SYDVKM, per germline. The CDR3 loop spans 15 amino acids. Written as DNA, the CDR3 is TGTGCCAGCAGTACCCCCGAGCTAGCCAAAAACATTCAGTACTTC. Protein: CASSTPELAKNIQYF. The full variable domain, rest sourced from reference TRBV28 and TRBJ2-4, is DVKVTQSSRYLVKRTGEKVFLECVQDMDHENMFWYRQDPGLGLRLIYFSYDVKMKEKGDIPEGYSVSREKKERFSLILESASTNQTSMYLCASSTPELAKNIQYFGAGTRLSVL.

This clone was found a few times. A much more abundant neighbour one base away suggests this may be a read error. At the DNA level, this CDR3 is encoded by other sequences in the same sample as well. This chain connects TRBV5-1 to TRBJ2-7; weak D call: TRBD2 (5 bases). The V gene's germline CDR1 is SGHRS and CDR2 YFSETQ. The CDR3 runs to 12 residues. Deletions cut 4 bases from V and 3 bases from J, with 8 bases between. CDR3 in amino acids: CASSLGDYEQYF. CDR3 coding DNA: TGCGCCAGCAGCCTGGGAGACTACGAGCAGTACTTC.

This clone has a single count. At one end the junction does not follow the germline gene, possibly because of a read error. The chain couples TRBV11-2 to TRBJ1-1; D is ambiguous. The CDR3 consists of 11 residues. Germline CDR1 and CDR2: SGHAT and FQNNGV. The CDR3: CASNLYTEAFF. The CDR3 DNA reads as TGTGCCAGCAACTTATACACTGAAGCTTTCTTT. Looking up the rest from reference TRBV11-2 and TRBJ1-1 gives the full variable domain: EAGVAQSPRYKIIEKRQSVAFWCNPISGHATLYWYQQILGQGPKLLIQFQNNGVVDDSQLPKDRFSAERLKGVDSTLKIQPAKLEDSAVYLCASNLYTEAFFGQGTRLTVV.

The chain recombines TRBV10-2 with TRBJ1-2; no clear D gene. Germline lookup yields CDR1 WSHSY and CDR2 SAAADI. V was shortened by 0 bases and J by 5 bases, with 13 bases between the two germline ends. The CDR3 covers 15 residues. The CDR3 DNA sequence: TGCGCCAGCAGTGAGTCGACCAGCGCCCCTTATGGCTACACCTTC. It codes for CASSESTSAPYGYTF.

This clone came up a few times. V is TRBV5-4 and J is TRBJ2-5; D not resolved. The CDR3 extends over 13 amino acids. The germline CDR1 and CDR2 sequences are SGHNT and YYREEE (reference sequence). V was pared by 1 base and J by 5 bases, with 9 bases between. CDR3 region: CASSLYNGETQYF. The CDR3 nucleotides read TGTGCCAGCAGCTTGTATAACGGGGAGACCCAGTACTTC.

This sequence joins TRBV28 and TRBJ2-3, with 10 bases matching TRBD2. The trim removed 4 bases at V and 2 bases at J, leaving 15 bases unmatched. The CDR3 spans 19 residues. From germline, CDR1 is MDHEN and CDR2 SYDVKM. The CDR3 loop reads CASSCVLAGLPTPTDTQYF. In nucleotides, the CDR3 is TGTGCCAGCAGTTGCGTACTAGCGGGGTTACCCACCCCCACAGATACGCAGTATTTT.

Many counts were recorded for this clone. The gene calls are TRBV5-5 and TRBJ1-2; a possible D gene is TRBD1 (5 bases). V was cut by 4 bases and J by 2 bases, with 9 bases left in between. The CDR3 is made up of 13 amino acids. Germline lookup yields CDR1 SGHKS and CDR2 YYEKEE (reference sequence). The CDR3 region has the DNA TGTGCCAGCAGCCCCAGGGCAAACTATGGCTACACCTTC. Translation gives CASSPRANYGYTF.

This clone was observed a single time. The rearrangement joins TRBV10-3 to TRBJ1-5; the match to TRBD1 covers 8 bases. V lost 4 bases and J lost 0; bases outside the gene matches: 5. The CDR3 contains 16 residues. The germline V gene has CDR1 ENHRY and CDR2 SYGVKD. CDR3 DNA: TGTGCCATCAGTGCTCAGGGGGCCCGTAGCAATCAGCCCCAGCATTTT. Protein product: CAISAQGARSNQPQHF.

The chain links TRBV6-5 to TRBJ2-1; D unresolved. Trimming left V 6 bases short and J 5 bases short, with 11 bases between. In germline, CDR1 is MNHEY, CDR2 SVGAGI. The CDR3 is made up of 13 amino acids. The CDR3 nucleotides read TGTGCCAGCAGCTCTGAGGACCACAATGAGCAGTTCTTC. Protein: CASSSEDHNEQFF.

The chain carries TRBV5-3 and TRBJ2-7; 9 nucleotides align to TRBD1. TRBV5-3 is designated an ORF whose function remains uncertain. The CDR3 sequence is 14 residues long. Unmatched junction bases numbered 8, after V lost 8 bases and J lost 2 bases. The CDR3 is CASSSGTGPYEQYF. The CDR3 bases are TGTGCCAGTTCCTCCGGGACAGGGCCCTACGAGCAGTACTTC.

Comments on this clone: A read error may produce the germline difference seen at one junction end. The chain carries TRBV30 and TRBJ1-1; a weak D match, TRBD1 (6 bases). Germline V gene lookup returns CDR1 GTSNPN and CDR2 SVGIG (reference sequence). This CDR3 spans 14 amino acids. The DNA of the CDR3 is TGTGCCTGGAGTGTAGGGCAGGGGAACACTGGAGCTTTCTTT. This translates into CAWSVGQGNTGAFF.

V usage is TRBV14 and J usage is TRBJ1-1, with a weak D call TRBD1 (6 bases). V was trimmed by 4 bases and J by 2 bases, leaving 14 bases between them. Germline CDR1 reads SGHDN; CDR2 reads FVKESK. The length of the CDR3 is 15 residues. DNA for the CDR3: TGTGCCAGCAGCCTAACGACAGGTTTAAACACTGAAGCTTTCTTT. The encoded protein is CASSLTTGLNTEAFF.

The CDR3 loop reads CAISGTLNTEAFF. The CDR3 region has the DNA TGTGCCATCAGTGGAACATTGAACACTGAAGCTTTCTTT. The chain employs TRBV10-3 and TRBJ1-1; D is unresolved. The V end lost 4 bases, the J end lost 0 bases, and 6 bases lay between the germline ends. The CDR3 is 13 amino acids. CDR1 is ENHRY, CDR2 SYGVKD, per germline.

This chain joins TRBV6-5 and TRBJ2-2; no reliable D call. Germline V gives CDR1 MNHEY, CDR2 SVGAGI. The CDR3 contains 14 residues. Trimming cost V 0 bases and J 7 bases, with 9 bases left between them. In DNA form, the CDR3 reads TGTGCCAGCAGTTACTCGTGGCGGCACGGGGAGCTGTTTTTT. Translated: CASSYSWRHGELFF.

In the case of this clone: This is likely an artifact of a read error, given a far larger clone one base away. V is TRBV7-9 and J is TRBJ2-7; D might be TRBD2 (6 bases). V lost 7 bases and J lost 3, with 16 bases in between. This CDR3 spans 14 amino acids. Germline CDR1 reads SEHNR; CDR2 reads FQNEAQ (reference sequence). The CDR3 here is CASTTGGKFYEQYF. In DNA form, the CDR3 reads TGTGCCAGCACCACTGGGGGGAAATTCTACGAGCAGTACTTC. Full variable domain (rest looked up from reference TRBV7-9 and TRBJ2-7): DTGVSQNPRHKITKRGQNVTFRCDPISEHNRLYWYRQTLGQGPEFLTYFQNEAQLEKSRLLSDRFSAERPKGSFSTLEIQRTEQGDSAMYLCASTTGGKFYEQYFGPGTRLTVT.

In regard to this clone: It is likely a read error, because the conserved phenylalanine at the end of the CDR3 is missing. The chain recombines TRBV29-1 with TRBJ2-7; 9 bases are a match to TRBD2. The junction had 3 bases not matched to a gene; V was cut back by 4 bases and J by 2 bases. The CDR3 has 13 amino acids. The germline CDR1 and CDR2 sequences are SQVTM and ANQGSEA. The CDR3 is CSVGASGAYEQYL. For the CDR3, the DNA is TGCAGCGTTGGGGCTAGCGGGGCCTACGAGCAGTACCTC.

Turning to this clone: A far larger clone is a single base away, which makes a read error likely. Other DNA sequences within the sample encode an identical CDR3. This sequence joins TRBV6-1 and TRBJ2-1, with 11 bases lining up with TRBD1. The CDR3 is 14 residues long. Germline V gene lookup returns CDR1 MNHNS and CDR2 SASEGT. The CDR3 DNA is TGTGCCACCAGTCCGGGACAGGGGGGGAATGAGCAGTTCTTC. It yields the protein CATSPGQGGNEQFF.

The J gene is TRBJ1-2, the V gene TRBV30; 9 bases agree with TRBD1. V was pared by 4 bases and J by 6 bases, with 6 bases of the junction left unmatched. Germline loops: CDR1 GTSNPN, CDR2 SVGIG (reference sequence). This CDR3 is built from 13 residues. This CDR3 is CAWTHRGLDGYTF. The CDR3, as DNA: TGTGCCTGGACCCACAGGGGGCTAGATGGCTACACCTTC.

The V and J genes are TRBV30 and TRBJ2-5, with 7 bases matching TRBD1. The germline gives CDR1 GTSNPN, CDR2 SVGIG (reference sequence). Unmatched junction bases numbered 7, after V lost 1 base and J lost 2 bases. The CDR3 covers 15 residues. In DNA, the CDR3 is TGTGCCTGGAGTGGGTGGGGGACAGCACAAGAGACCCAGTACTTC. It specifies CAWSGWGTAQETQYF.

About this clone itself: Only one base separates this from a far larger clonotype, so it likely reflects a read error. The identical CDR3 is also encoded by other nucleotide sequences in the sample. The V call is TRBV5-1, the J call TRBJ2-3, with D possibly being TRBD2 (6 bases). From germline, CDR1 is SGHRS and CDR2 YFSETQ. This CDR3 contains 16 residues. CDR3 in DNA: TGCGCCAGCAGCGTACTGGATTCTACTAGCACAGACACGCAGTATTTT. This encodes CASSVLDSTSTDTQYF.

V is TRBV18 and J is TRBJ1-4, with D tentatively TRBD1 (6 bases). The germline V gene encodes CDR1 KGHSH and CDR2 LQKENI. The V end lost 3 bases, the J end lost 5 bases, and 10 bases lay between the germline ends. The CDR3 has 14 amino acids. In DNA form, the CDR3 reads TGTGCCAGCTCACCTTGGCAGGGGAATGAAAAACTGTTTTTT. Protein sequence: CASSPWQGNEKLFF.